In this sample, the clone carrying this T cell receptor beta chain turned up a few times. Its target is not known. These data originate in a study of beta chain features in type 1 diabetes. Notes on the study in general: Naive, central memory and Treg TCRB repertoires seemed to resemble each other more closely in patients than they did in healthy donors.

The V and J ends lost 5 bases and 14 bases, in that order; junction bases with no gene match: 9. The germline V gene has CDR1 SGHNT and CDR2 YYREEE (reference sequence). The CDR3 is made up of 12 amino acids. What was sequenced were expressed TCRB transcripts, since all of the isolated RNA had been reverse transcribed. This table comes from immunoSEQ multiplex PCR, and its TCRdb copy is limited to in-frame clones, with some not included. The table includes 200,000 to 250,000 clones, 14% detected once. The source is a woman aged 40 to 49 in good health. V gene TRBV5-4 combines with J gene TRBJ1-4; 7 positions agree with TRBD1. Material for sequencing was naive CD4+ T cells from blood. CDR3 DNA sequence: TGTGCCAGCAGTGACAGGGACGATCGGCTGTTTTTT. It specifies CASSDRDDRLFF.